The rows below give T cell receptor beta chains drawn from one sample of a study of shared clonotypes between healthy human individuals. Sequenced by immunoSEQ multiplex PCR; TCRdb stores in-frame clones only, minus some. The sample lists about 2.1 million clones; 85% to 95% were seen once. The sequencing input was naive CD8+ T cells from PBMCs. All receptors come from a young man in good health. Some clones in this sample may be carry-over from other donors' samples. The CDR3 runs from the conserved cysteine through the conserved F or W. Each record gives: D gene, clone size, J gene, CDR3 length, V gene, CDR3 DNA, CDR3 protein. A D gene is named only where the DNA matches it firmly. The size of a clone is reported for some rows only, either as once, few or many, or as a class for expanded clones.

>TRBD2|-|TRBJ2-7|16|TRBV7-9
TGTGCCAGCAGCACCCCGGGACTAGCGGAGGCCTGGGAGCAGTACTTC
CASSTPGLAEAWEQYF
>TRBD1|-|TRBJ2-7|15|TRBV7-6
TGTGCCAGCAGCTTGGAGACAGGGGGATCCTACGAGCAGTACTTC
CASSLETGGSYEQYF
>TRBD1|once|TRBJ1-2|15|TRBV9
TGTGCCAGCAGCGTAGATCGGGACAGACACTATGGCTACACCTTC
CASSVDRDRHYGYTF
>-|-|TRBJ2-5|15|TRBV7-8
TGTGCCAGCAGCCCGCTAGGGGACTACCAAGAGACCCAGTACTTC
CASSPLGDYQETQYF
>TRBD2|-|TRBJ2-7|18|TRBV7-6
TGTGCCAGCAGCTTAACCACCGGGACTAGCGGGGGAAACTACGAGCAGTACTTC
CASSLTTGTSGGNYEQYF
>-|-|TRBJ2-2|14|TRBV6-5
TGTGCCAGCACCCCGGACGGGAACACCGGGGAGCTGTTTTTT
CASTPDGNTGELFF
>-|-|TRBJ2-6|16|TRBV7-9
TGTGCCAGCAGCTTAGCGGCAGGCCCTGGGGCCAACGTCCTGACTTTC
CASSLAAGPGANVLTF
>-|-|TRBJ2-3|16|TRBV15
TGTGCCACCAGCAGCCCCTTAGTAGGGAGGGGGGATACGCAGTATTTT
CATSSPLVGRGDTQYF
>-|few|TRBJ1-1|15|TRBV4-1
TGCGCCAGCAGGTACCCCGGGAGAACTAACACTGAAGCTTTCTTT
CASRYPGRTNTEAFF
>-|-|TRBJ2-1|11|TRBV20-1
TGCAGTGCTGGGTTCTACAATGAGCAGTTCTTC
CSAGFYNEQFF
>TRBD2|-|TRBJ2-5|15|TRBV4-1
TGCGCCAGCAGCCAAGGGTTAGCGGGCCAAGAGACCCAGTACTTC
CASSQGLAGQETQYF
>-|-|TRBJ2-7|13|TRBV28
TGTGCCAGCAGTTTTGGGCAGGGTGGCGAGCAGTACTTC
CASSFGQGGEQYF
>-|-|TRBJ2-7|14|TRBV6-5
TGTGCCAGCAGTTTCGACAGAGGGATTTACGAGCAGTACTTC
CASSFDRGIYEQYF
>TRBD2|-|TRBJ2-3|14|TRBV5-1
TGCGCCAGCAGCGGGACTAGCGTCTACGATACGCAGTATTTT
CASSGTSVYDTQYF
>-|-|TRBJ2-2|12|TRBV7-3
TGTGCCAGCAGTCTAAAAGGCGGGGAGCTGTTTTTT
CASSLKGGELFF
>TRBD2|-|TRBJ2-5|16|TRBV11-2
TGTGCCAGCAGCCGAGGGGTAGCGGGAGGGTTTGAGACCCAGTACTTC
CASSRGVAGGFETQYF
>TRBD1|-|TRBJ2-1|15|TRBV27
TGTGCCAGCAGCCAGGGGGCAGGTGTTAAGTATGAGCAGTTCTTC
CASSQGAGVKYEQFF
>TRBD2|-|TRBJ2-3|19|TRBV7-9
TGTGCCAGCACCTCCGGACTAGCGGGACCCGGTCTCGGGTCAGATACGCAGTATTTT
CASTSGLAGPGLGSDTQYF
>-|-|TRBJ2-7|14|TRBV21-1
TGTGCCAGCAGCGGACGGGACTTTAACGACGAGCAGTACTTC
CASSGRDFNDEQYF
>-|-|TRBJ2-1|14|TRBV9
TGTGCCAGCAGCGTAGCATCTGGGAGCGATGAGCAGTTCTTC
CASSVASGSDEQFF
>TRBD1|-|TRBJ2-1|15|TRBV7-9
TGTGCCAGCAGCTCGACAGGGGTTGGTCTGGATGAGCAGTTCTTC
CASSSTGVGLDEQFF
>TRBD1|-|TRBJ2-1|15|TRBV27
TGTGCCAGCAGAGCCGGGACAGGGGGCTACAATGAGCAGTTCTTC
CASRAGTGGYNEQFF
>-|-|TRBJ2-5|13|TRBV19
TGTGCCAGTAGTGAACTAGACCAAGAGACCCAGTACTTC
CASSELDQETQYF
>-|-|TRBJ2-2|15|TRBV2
TGTGCCAGCCAAACCGGGGGAAGAATCACCGGGGAGCTGTTTTTT
CASQTGGRITGELFF
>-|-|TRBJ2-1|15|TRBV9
TGTGCCAGCAGCCGAGAGGGGGGCACCCACAATGAGCAGTTCTTC
CASSREGGTHNEQFF
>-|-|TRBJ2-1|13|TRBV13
TGTGCCAGCAGCTTAGAGGGCCGCGGCGAGCAGTTCTTC
CASSLEGRGEQFF
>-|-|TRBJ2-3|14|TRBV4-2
TGTGCCAGCACTACAGGCTTTAGCACAGATACGCAGTATTTT
CASTTGFSTDTQYF
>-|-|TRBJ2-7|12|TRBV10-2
TGCGCCAGCAGTGACACCGCCTACGAGCAGTACTTC
CASSDTAYEQYF
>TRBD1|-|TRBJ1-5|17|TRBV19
TGTGCCAGTAGTATAGATTGGGGACAGGATAGCAATCAGCCCCAGCATTTT
CASSIDWGQDSNQPQHF